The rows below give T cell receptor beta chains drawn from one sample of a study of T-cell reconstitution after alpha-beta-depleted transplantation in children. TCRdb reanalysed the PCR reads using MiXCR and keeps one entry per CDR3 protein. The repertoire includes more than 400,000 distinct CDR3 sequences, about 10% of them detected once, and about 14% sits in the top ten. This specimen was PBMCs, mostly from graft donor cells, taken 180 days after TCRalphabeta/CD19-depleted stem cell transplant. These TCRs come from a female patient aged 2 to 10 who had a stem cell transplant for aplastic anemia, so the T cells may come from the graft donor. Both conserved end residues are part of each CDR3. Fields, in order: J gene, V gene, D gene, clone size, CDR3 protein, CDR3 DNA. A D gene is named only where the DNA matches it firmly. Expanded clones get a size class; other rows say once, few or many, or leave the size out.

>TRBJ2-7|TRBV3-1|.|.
CASSQFLYEQYF
TGTGCCAGCAGCCAATTCCTCTACGAGCAGTACTTC
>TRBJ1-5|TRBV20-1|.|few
CSARRRAGVDQPQHF
TGCAGTGCTAGACGTAGGGCAGGGGTAGATCAGCCCCAGCATTTT
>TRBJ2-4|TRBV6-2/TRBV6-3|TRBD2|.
CASAGLAENIQYF
TGTGCCAGCGCGGGACTAGCGGAAAACATTCAGTACTTC
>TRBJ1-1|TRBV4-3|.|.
CASSQAVGSGAFF
TGCGCCAGCAGCCAAGCGGTGGGGAGCGGAGCTTTCTTT
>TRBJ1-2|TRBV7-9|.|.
CASSCGVYGYTF
TGTGCCAGCAGCTGTGGGGTCTATGGCTACACCTTC
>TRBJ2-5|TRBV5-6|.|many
CASSLGLGEGEETQYF
TGTGCCAGCAGCTTGGGTCTGGGGGAAGGAGAAGAGACCCAGTACTTC
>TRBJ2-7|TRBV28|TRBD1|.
CASLILTGAGYEQYF
TGTGCCAGCCTTATTCTGACAGGGGCAGGGTACGAGCAGTACTTC
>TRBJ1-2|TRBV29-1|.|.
CSVESGQRTADGYTF
TGCAGCGTTGAATCTGGACAGCGGACAGCGGATGGCTACACCTTC
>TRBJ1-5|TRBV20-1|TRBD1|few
CSARTGSQPQHF
TGCAGTGCCCGGACAGGGTCTCAGCCCCAGCATTTT
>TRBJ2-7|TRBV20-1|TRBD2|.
CSASLLLAGGYEQYF
TGCAGTGCTAGCCTCCTCCTAGCGGGCGGTTACGAGCAGTACTTC
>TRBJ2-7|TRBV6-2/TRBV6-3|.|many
CASSRQATGEQYF
TGTGCCAGCAGTAGACAGGCGACGGGCGAGCAGTACTTC
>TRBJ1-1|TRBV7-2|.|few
CASSLGGLGGDTEAFF
TGTGCCAGCAGCTTAGGGGGCCTAGGTGGGGACACTGAAGCTTTCTTT
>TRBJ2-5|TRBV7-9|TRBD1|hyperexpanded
CASSSPTGEETQYF
TGTGCCAGCAGCTCCCCGACAGGGGAGGAGACCCAGTACTTC
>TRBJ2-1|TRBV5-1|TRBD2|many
CASASGHYNEQFF
TGCGCCAGCGCTAGCGGGCACTACAATGAGCAGTTCTTC
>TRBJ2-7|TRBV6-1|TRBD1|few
CASREDRSITNEQYF
TGTGCCAGCAGGGAGGACAGGAGTATAACTAACGAGCAGTACTTC
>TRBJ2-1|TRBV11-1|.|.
CASSQKDPYNEQFF
TGTGCCAGCAGCCAGAAGGACCCGTACAATGAGCAGTTCTTC
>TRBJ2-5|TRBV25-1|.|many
CASSALPSGETQYF
TGTGCCAGCAGTGCCCTCCCCAGCGGTGAGACCCAGTACTTC
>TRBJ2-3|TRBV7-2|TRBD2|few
CASRLTGLAPSHTQYF
TGTGCCAGCAGGTTAACGGGACTAGCCCCCTCGCATACGCAGTATTTT
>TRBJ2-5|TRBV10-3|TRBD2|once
CAISATSGRLGETQYF
TGTGCCATCAGTGCGACTAGCGGGAGGCTCGGGGAGACCCAGTACTTC
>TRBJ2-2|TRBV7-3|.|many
CASSFTPNTGELFF
TGTGCCAGCAGCTTTACTCCGAACACCGGGGAGCTGTTTTTT
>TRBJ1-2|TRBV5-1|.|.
CASSRSLQGYGYTF
TGCGCCAGCAGCAGGTCTCTCCAGGGGTATGGCTACACCTTC
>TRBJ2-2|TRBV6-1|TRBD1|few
CASTDRGYTGELFF
TGTGCCAGCACCGACAGGGGGTACACCGGGGAGCTGTTTTTT
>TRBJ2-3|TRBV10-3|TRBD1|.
CAIRSRDRRTDTQYF
TGTGCCATCAGAAGCCGGGACAGGCGTACAGATACGCAGTATTTT
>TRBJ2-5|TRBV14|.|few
CASSQGSGFKETQYF
TGTGCCAGCAGCCAGGGCAGCGGGTTTAAAGAGACCCAGTACTTC
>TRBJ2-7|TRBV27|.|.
CASSLLQGGEQYF
TGTGCCAGCAGTCTCCTCCAGGGCGGCGAGCAGTACTTC
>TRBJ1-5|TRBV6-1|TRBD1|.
CASNRQGRSNQPQHF
TGTGCCAGCAACCGACAGGGGCGAAGCAATCAGCCCCAGCATTTT
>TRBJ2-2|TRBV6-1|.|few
CASSRSLTNTGELFF
TGTGCCAGCAGTCGGTCTCTAACGAACACCGGGGAGCTGTTTTTT
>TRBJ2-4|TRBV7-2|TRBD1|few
CASSSGGTGKNIQYF
TGTGCCAGCAGCTCTGGCGGGACAGGGAAGAACATTCAGTACTTC
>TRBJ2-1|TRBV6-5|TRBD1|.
CASSDRVGTGVIF
TGTGCCAGCAGTGATCGAGTGGGGACAGGGGTCATCTTC
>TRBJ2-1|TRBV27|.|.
CASSWWGYNYNEQFF
TGTGCCAGCAGTTGGTGGGGTTATAACTACAATGAGCAGTTCTTC
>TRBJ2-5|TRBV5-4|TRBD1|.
CASRMGQGAETQYF
TGTGCCAGCAGAATGGGACAGGGGGCCGAGACCCAGTACTTC
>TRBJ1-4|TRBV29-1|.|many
CSVTFGTTNEKLFF
TGCAGCGTGACTTTCGGTACAACTAATGAAAAACTGTTTTTT
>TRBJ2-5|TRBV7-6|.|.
CASSRERNYQETQYF
TGTGCCAGCAGCCGCGAAAGGAATTACCAAGAGACCCAGTACTTC
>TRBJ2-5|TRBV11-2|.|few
CASSLAQIKETQYF
TGTGCCAGCAGCTTAGCACAGATAAAAGAGACCCAGTACTTC
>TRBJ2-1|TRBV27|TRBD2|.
CASSTSGRALPYNEQFF
TGTGCCAGCAGCACAAGCGGGAGGGCCCTTCCCTACAATGAGCAGTTCTTC
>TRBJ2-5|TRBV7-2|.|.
CASSSPLQEYQETQYF
TGTGCCAGCAGCTCCCCCTTACAAGAGTACCAAGAGACCCAGTACTTC
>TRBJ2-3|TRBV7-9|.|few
CASSHRDNGTQYF
TGTGCCAGCAGCCATAGGGACAACGGGACGCAGTATTTT
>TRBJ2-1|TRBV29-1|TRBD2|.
CSVGGGKSSYNEQFF
TGCAGCGTTGGGGGGGGAAAAAGCTCCTACAATGAGCAGTTCTTC
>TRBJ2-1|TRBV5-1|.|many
CASSWQTGTFNEQFF
TGCGCCAGCAGCTGGCAGACCGGGACCTTCAATGAGCAGTTCTTC
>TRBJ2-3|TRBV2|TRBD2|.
CAMTGGVTSTDTQYF
TGTGCCATGACGGGAGGAGTTACTAGCACAGATACGCAGTATTTT
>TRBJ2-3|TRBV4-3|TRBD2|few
CASSQDLAGADTQYF
TGCGCCAGCAGCCAAGATCTAGCGGGAGCAGATACGCAGTATTTT
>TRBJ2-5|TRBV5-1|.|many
CASSPEYQETQYF
TGCGCCAGCAGCCCGGAGTACCAAGAGACCCAGTACTTC
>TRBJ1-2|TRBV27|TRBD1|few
CASSLSVGTANYGYTF
TGTGCCAGCAGTTTATCTGTAGGGACAGCAAACTATGGCTACACCTTC
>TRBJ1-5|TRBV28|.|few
CASSFWGADQPQHF
TGTGCCAGCAGTTTCTGGGGTGCAGATCAGCCCCAGCATTTT
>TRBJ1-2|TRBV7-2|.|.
CASSPSGQYGYTF
TGTGCCAGCAGCCCGAGCGGACAATATGGCTACACCTTC
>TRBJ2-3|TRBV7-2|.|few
CASSLVGVSGDTQYF
TGTGCCAGCAGCTTAGTCGGTGTGTCAGGGGATACGCAGTATTTT
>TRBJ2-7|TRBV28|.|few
CASMTNSGPYEQYF
TGTGCCAGTATGACTAACTCGGGACCCTACGAGCAGTACTTC
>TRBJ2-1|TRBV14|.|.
CASSPGAFSYNDQFF
TGTGCCAGCAGCCCTGGGGCCTTTTCCTACAATGACCAGTTCTTC
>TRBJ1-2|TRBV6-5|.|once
CASSFSDSRLYGYTF
TGTGCCAGCAGTTTCTCGGACAGCCGCCTCTATGGCTACACCTTC
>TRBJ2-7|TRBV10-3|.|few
CAISELEVYEQYF
TGTGCCATCAGTGAGTTGGAGGTCTACGAGCAGTACTTC
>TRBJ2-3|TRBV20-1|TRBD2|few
CSARISGRTTDTQYF
TGCAGTGCTAGAATCTCCGGGAGGACGACAGATACGCAGTATTTT
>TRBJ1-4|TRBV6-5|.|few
CASSYSSQEPNEKLFF
TGTGCCAGCAGTTACTCGTCCCAGGAACCTAATGAAAAACTGTTTTTT
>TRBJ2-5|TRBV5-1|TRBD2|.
CASSLSLAVGTQYF
TGCGCCAGCAGCTTATCACTAGCGGTAGGGACCCAGTACTTC
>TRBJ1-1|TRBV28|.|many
CASSSGQTREAFF
TGTGCCAGCAGTTCAGGACAGACTCGTGAAGCTTTCTTT
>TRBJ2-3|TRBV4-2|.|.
CAISPAPDTQYF
TGTGCCATCAGCCCCGCCCCAGATACGCAGTATTTT
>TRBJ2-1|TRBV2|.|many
CASSLDSSSYNEQFF
TGTGCCAGCAGCCTGGACAGTAGCTCCTACAATGAGCAGTTCTTC